The sequence of this TCR beta chain was determined in a study of blood T cell repertoires in COVID-19. Data came from immunoSEQ multiplex PCR; TCRdb stores just in-frame clones and leaves some out. Here the sample spans a few hundred thousand clones, 70% to 90% being singletons. Trimming removed 4 bases at V and 8 bases at J, with 11 bases between. Looked up from germline, CDR1 is MNHEY and CDR2 is SVGAGI. The length of the CDR3 is 12 residues. Sequencing was done on a sample of PBMCs or T cells enriched from blood (not recorded which). V is TRBV6-5 and J is TRBJ1-2; a weak D match, TRBD1 (6 bases). The receptor's source is a middle-aged man in a cohort exposed to, infected with or recovered from COVID-19 (not recorded which). The CDR3 region has the DNA TGTGCCAGCAGTTTTCCGGGGGGCGGCTACACCTTC. Translated: CASSFPGGGYTF.